The 25 T cell receptor beta chains listed next were all sequenced from one sample in a study of PD-L1 blockade in urothelial cancer. Sequencing used immunoSEQ multiplex PCR; TCRdb keeps in-frame clones, though not all of them. Of about 43,000 clones detected, about 83% appear once; the ten largest clones hold less than 15%. Time point of the sample: peripheral blood 6 weeks after treatment start. The sample here was PBMCs, taken around atezolizumab (anti-PD-L1) treatment. These receptors were taken from a man aged 60 to 69 with urothelial cancer.

In this sample, this clone turned up a few times. In DNA, the CDR3 is TGTGCCAGCAGTTACTCGTTGGCAGGGGGCTACTACACCTTC. Translated: CASSYSLAGGYYTF. The chain uses TRBV6-5 and TRBJ1-2; 8 bases match TRBD1. The J segment lost 10 bases and the V segment lost 0 bases, leaving 7 bases of the junction unmatched. The germline V gene encodes CDR1 MNHEY and CDR2 SVGAGI. The CDR3 extends over 14 amino acids.

Written as DNA, the CDR3 is TGTGCCAGCAGCCCGGGGACAGGTCCCCAAGAGACCCAGTACTTC. Translating it yields CASSPGTGPQETQYF. The chain recombines TRBV6-5 with TRBJ2-5; 8 positions match TRBD1. This CDR3 contains 15 residues. The V and J ends lost 6 bases and 1 base, in that order; junction bases with no gene match: 7. Per the germline V gene, CDR1 is MNHEY and CDR2 is SVGAGI.

This chain uses TRBV5-1 with TRBJ2-3, with TRBD2 matching 8 bases. Germline trimming cut 0 bases from V and 2 bases from J; bases unmatched to any gene: 11. Germline lookup yields CDR1 SGHRS and CDR2 YFSETQ. The CDR3 length is 18 residues. DNA for the CDR3: TGCGCCAGCAGCTTGGCTGGCGGGGGGCCTCCTCCCACAGATACGCAGTATTTT. Its protein product is CASSLAGGGPPPTDTQYF.

This chain connects TRBV10-3 to TRBJ2-7; TRBD2 aligns across 12 bases. This CDR3 is built from 15 residues. V lost 7 bases to trimming and J lost 5 bases; unmatched junction nucleotides: 9. Germline CDR1 is ENHRY and CDR2 is SYGVKD. As DNA, the CDR3 is TGTGCCATCAAGGCTAGCGGGGGGGTTTTCCACGAGCAGTACTTC. Translating it yields CAIKASGGVFHEQYF.

This rearrangement joins TRBV28 to TRBJ1-4; 9 nucleotides align to TRBD1. The length of the CDR3 is 16 residues. Trimming took 5 bases from V and 0 from J; bases not matched to a gene: 4. Germline values: CDR1 MDHEN, CDR2 SYDVKM. CDR3 protein: CASSGDRAATNEKLFF. The CDR3 DNA follows: TGTGCCAGCAGTGGGGACAGGGCGGCAACTAATGAAAAACTGTTTTTT. Together with reference TRBV28 and TRBJ1-4, the CDR3 gives the full variable domain: DVKVTQSSRYLVKRTGEKVFLECVQDMDHENMFWYRQDPGLGLRLIYFSYDVKMKEKGDIPEGYSVSREKKERFSLILESASTNQTSMYLCASSGDRAATNEKLFFGSGTQLSVL.

The table lists this clone with a count of one. The chain carries TRBV7-2 and TRBJ1-1; TRBD1 is a possible D gene (5 bases). Germline V gene data show CDR1 as SGHTA and CDR2 as FQGNSA. This CDR3 is built from 14 residues. V lost 3 bases and J 1 base, leaving 9 bases between the germline ends. The CDR3 DNA sequence: TGTGCCAGCAGCTTCGCGGGGGAGAACACTGAAGCTTTCTTT. Encoded protein: CASSFAGENTEAFF.

This clone is a singleton in its sample. The chain carries TRBV9 and TRBJ1-1; 10 positions match TRBD1. Trimming removed 3 bases from V and 7 bases from J; junction bases left unmatched: 15. The CDR3 totals 17 residues. Germline V CDR1 and CDR2: SGDLS, YYNGEE. As DNA, the CDR3 is TGTGCCAGCAGCGCCGTATCAGGGACAGGGGTGAAGAATGAAGCTTTCTTT. This gives the protein CASSAVSGTGVKNEAFF.

The chain carries TRBV5-4 and TRBJ2-3, with 12 bases matching TRBD2. J was trimmed by 4 bases and V by 4 bases; bases with no gene match: 16. CDR1 SGHNT and CDR2 YYREEE come from the germline V gene (reference sequence). The CDR3 has 19 residues. CDR3 protein: CASSPGTSGFGRFPDTQYF. In nucleotides, the CDR3 is TGTGCCAGCAGCCCCGGGACTAGCGGGTTCGGGAGGTTCCCAGATACGCAGTATTTT.

The rearrangement uses TRBV28 and TRBJ1-6, with D possibly matching TRBD1 (6 bases). Germline-derived CDR1 and CDR2 are MDHEN and SYDVKM. V was pared by 3 bases and J by 13 bases, with 19 bases between. CDR3 length equals 15 residues. The CDR3 spells CASSFPQRQDPPLHF. CDR3 nucleotides: TGTGCCAGCAGTTTCCCCCAGCGACAGGACCCGCCCCTCCACTTT.

The chain has TRBV4-1 and TRBJ1-5; a possible D gene is TRBD1 (5 bases). This CDR3 region has 17 residues. Germline V lookup: CDR1 MGHRA, CDR2 YSYEKL. Trimming shortened V by 1 base and J by 2 bases, and 15 bases separated the two germline ends. CDR3 protein: CASSQGPLRAGNQPQHF. CDR3 DNA sequence: TGCGCCAGCAGCCAAGGCCCCCTCAGGGCGGGCAATCAGCCCCAGCATTTT.

The chain is built from TRBV28 and TRBJ1-1; D not certain. The CDR3 has 13 amino acids. Germline V lookup: CDR1 MDHEN, CDR2 SYDVKM. The ends were cut back, 8 bases at V and 1 base at J, with 11 bases in the middle. CDR3 amino acids: CASSQVQNTEAFF. For the CDR3, the DNA is TGTGCCAGCTCGCAGGTGCAGAACACTGAAGCTTTCTTT.

The chain employs TRBV6-1 and TRBJ1-1, with D hard to call. This CDR3 has 11 amino acids. CDR1 is MNHNS and CDR2 is SASEGT in the germline V gene. Trimming took 4 bases from V and 5 from J, leaving 5 bases between them. For the CDR3, the DNA is TGTGCCAGCAGTGCCGGTACTGAAGCTTTCTTT. Translation gives CASSAGTEAFF.

The rearrangement links TRBV5-1 to TRBJ2-5, with no clear D. The CDR3 runs to 13 residues. Germline V gene data show CDR1 as SGHRS and CDR2 as YFSETQ. Trimming cost V 4 bases and J 5 bases, with 12 bases left between them. The CDR3: CASSVQQAETQYF. CDR3 DNA sequence: TGCGCCAGCAGCGTCCAGCAAGCGGAGACCCAGTACTTC.

The gene calls are TRBV2 and TRBJ2-7, with 10 positions matching TRBD1. There are 15 residues in the CDR3. Trimming at V came to 5 bases and at J to 7 bases, leaving 11 bases not matched to a gene. Looked up from germline, CDR1 is SNHLY and CDR2 is FYNNEI. This chain's CDR3 is CASSPGTGVSGEQYF. CDR3 bases: TGTGCCAGCAGTCCTGGGACAGGGGTTTCGGGTGAGCAGTACTTC.

The chain couples TRBV6-5 to TRBJ2-3, with a weak D call TRBD2 (5 bases). CDR1 is MNHEY and CDR2 is SVGAGI in the germline V gene. The V gene lost 5 bases and the J gene lost 2 bases, with 14 bases spanning the gap. CDR3 length: 15 residues. CDR3 DNA sequence: TGTGCCAGCAGTGGCCATACAGACTACACAGATACGCAGTATTTT. This codes for CASSGHTDYTDTQYF.

The table lists this clone with a count of one. The gene calls are TRBV7-2 and TRBJ1-1, with D uncertain. Looked up from germline, CDR1 is SGHTA and CDR2 is FQGNSA. Trimming stripped 5 bases from V and 6 bases from J, with 7 bases between. This CDR3 region has 11 residues. Here the CDR3 reads CASSITAEAFF. The CDR3 DNA reads as TGTGCCAGCAGCATTACAGCTGAAGCTTTCTTT.

This clone was picked up many times. CDR3 in DNA: TGCGCCAGCAGCCAAGAATTCAGCGGGGGGTCGTACGAGCAGTACTTC. It codes for CASSQEFSGGSYEQYF. The rearrangement links TRBV4-1 to TRBJ2-7; 9 bases match TRBD2. The CDR3 loop spans 16 amino acids. Per germline, CDR1 MGHRA and CDR2 YSYEKL. Germline trimming cut 0 bases from V and 4 bases from J; bases unmatched to any gene: 7.

The chain couples TRBV7-9 to TRBJ1-3, with D unresolved. The germline V gene encodes CDR1 SEHNR and CDR2 FQNEAQ (reference sequence). The V and J ends lost 4 bases and 0 bases respectively, with 13 bases between them. There are 16 residues in the CDR3. CDR3 region: CASSSYRDLSGNTIYF. The CDR3 coding sequence is TGTGCCAGCAGCTCGTACAGAGACCTCTCTGGAAACACCATATATTTT. Combining the CDR3 with reference TRBV7-9 and TRBJ1-3 gives the whole variable domain DTGVSQNPRHKITKRGQNVTFRCDPISEHNRLYWYRQTLGQGPEFLTYFQNEAQLEKSRLLSDRFSAERPKGSFSTLEIQRTEQGDSAMYLCASSSYRDLSGNTIYFGEGSWLTVV.

The rearrangement links TRBV19 to TRBJ1-1; 10 bases map to TRBD1. With V trimmed by 3 bases and J by 6 bases, 19 bases remained unmatched. The CDR3 extends over 19 amino acids. Per the germline V gene, CDR1 is LNHDA and CDR2 is SQIVND (reference sequence). Written as DNA, the CDR3 is TGTGCCAGTAGTATTAAGACGGCGGGACAGGGGAGGGCGGTTGCTGAAGCTTTCTTT. Protein: CASSIKTAGQGRAVAEAFF.

The chain combines TRBV28 with TRBJ2-5, with a tentative D call TRBD1 (6 bases). Trimming shortened V by 6 bases and J by 2 bases, and 10 bases separated the two germline ends. This CDR3 is built from 13 residues. Germline loops: CDR1 MDHEN, CDR2 SYDVKM. The CDR3 region is CASSPGQQETQYF. The CDR3 DNA reads TGTGCCAGCAGCCCCGGACAGCAAGAGACCCAGTACTTC.

The chain uses TRBV25-1 and TRBJ1-6, with 10 bases lining up with TRBD1. Trimming removed 7 bases from V and 6 bases from J; junction bases left unmatched: 6. Germline V gene sequence: CDR1 MGHDK, CDR2 SYGVNS. The CDR3 runs to 15 residues. The DNA for the CDR3 is TGTGCCAGCATGACAGGGGGCTTGGGTAATTCACCCCTCCACTTT. Amino acid sequence: CASMTGGLGNSPLHF.

In this sample, this clone turned up once. V usage is TRBV7-9 and J usage is TRBJ1-4; D uncertain. The V end lost 3 bases, the J end lost 5 bases, and 7 bases lay between the germline ends. The CDR3 spans 13 residues. Germline V CDR1 and CDR2: SEHNR, FQNEAQ (reference sequence). The DNA for the CDR3 is TGTGCCAGCAGCTTTGGAGGGAATGAAAAACTGTTTTTT. Translated: CASSFGGNEKLFF. Looking up the rest from reference TRBV7-9 and TRBJ1-4 gives the full variable domain: DTGVSQNPRHKITKRGQNVTFRCDPISEHNRLYWYRQTLGQGPEFLTYFQNEAQLEKSRLLSDRFSAERPKGSFSTLEIQRTEQGDSAMYLCASSFGGNEKLFFGSGTQLSVL.

V and J are TRBV19 and TRBJ2-5; 7 nucleotides match TRBD2. The CDR3 spans 14 residues. Germline assignment: CDR1 LNHDA and CDR2 SQIVND (reference sequence). V shed 5 bases and J 6 bases; nucleotides not matched to a gene: 9. The CDR3 nucleotides are TGTGCCAGTAGTTCCGGTGGGGGGGGAAAGACCCAGTACTTC. Translated, it gives CASSSGGGGKTQYF.

The chain employs TRBV11-2 and TRBJ2-4; 8 nucleotides align to TRBD2. J lost 8 bases, V lost 4 bases, and 10 bases had no gene match. CDR3 size: 15 residues. Germline-derived CDR1 and CDR2 are SGHAT and FQNNGV. CDR3 residues: CASSSPREGRYIQYF. CDR3 DNA: TGTGCCAGCAGCTCTCCCCGGGAGGGTCGATACATTCAGTACTTC. The entire variable domain, with the rest obtained from reference TRBV11-2 and TRBJ2-4, is as follows: EAGVAQSPRYKIIEKRQSVAFWCNPISGHATLYWYQQILGQGPKLLIQFQNNGVVDDSQLPKDRFSAERLKGVDSTLKIQPAKLEDSAVYLCASSSPREGRYIQYFGAGTRLSVL.

The chain recombines TRBV5-1 with TRBJ1-1; weak D call: TRBD1 (6 bases). Germline CDR1 SGHRS, CDR2 YFSETQ. This CDR3 region has 15 residues. V was shortened by 4 bases and J by 1 base, with 14 bases between the two germline ends. As DNA, the CDR3 is TGCGCCAGCAGCGCCTGGACAGAAGAGAACACTGAAGCTTTCTTT. Protein: CASSAWTEENTEAFF.